The 8 T cell receptor beta chains below come from one sample, sequenced in a study of cytomegalovirus exposure and HLA in healthy donors. 13 Jbeta primers and 60 Vbeta primers were used for the PCR. Method: immunoSEQ multiplex PCR; TCRdb's copy keeps in-frame clones and lacks some. Found here are roughly 200,000 clones, 65% to 90% of them singletons; the top ten hold approximately 0.31%. Sample: PBMCs. The receptors here all came from a woman in her twenties or thirties in good health and CMV-seronegative.

The chain has TRBV4-2 and TRBJ2-1; 8 bases align to TRBD2. CDR3 length: 16 residues. Trimming removed 3 bases from V and 3 bases from J; junction bases left unmatched: 7. Per germline, CDR1 LGHNA and CDR2 YNFKEQ. The CDR3 DNA is TGTGCCAGCAGCCAGGATTCAACTAGCGGCTACAATGAGCAGTTCTTC. Protein: CASSQDSTSGYNEQFF.

For this clone: Other nucleotide sequences in the sample specify the same CDR3. The rearrangement links TRBV5-1 to TRBJ1-1; 9 nucleotides match TRBD1. J lost 1 base, V lost 4 bases, and 2 bases had no gene match. The V gene's germline CDR1 is SGHRS and CDR2 YFSETQ. The CDR3 has 14 amino acids. The CDR3 sequence is CASSPDRGNTEAFF. The CDR3 DNA reads as TGCGCCAGCAGCCCGGACAGGGGGAACACTGAAGCTTTCTTT.

This chain joins TRBV5-1 and TRBJ2-4, with TRBD1 matching 8 bases. The V gene end was trimmed by 4 bases and the J gene end by 6 bases; junction bases not matched to a gene: 3. From germline, CDR1 is SGHRS and CDR2 YFSETQ. The CDR3 length is 13 residues. The CDR3 region has the DNA TGCGCCAGCAGCCCACAGGGGGGAAACATTCAGTACTTC. Its translation is CASSPQGGNIQYF.

The chain employs TRBV23-1 and TRBJ1-1; 7 positions agree with TRBD1. TRBV23-1 has ORF status, its function being uncertain. The length of the CDR3 is 15 residues. The ends lost 4 bases at V and 4 bases at J; junction bases unmatched: 9. The CDR3 sequence is CASSLPGTVITEAFF. The CDR3, as DNA: TGCGCCAGCAGTCTCCCGGGGACAGTGATCACTGAAGCTTTCTTT.

A few counts support this clone. The V call is TRBV2, the J call TRBJ2-2, with TRBD2 matching 11 bases. Germline CDR1 and CDR2: SNHLY and FYNNEI. V lost 9 bases, J lost 0 bases, and 9 bases stayed unmatched. The CDR3 totals 17 residues. The CDR3 DNA is TGTGCCAGTGAATCCGTGACTAGCGGGGCGAACACCGGGGAGCTGTTTTTT. It codes for CASESVTSGANTGELFF.

The chain combines TRBV11-3 with TRBJ2-1, with TRBD1 matching 7 bases. This CDR3 comprises 16 residues. Trimming took 4 bases from V and 0 from J; bases not matched to a gene: 6. The V gene's germline CDR1 is SGHNT and CDR2 YENEEA. CDR3 region: CASSSRGQSSYNEQFF. CDR3 nucleotide sequence: TGTGCCAGCAGCTCCCGGGGACAGAGCTCCTACAATGAGCAGTTCTTC.

The V gene is TRBV6-5, the J gene TRBJ1-2; 8 bases align to TRBD1. With V trimmed by 6 bases and J by 8 bases, 11 bases remained unmatched. This CDR3 has 14 residues. The germline gives CDR1 MNHEY, CDR2 SVGAGI. As DNA, the CDR3 is TGTGCCAGCAGCGTGGACAGGGAGACTAACGGCTACACCTTC. This translates into CASSVDRETNGYTF.

This sequence joins TRBV2 and TRBJ2-3; TRBD2 aligns across 13 bases. The CDR3 runs to 16 residues. Trimming cost V 4 bases and J 3 bases; bases outside gene matches: 4. CDR1 is SNHLY, CDR2 FYNNEI, per germline. This chain's CDR3 is CASSGRTSGRTDTQYF. The CDR3 region has the DNA TGTGCCAGCAGTGGGAGGACTAGCGGGAGAACAGATACGCAGTATTTT.